The 22 T cell receptor beta chains presented below share a single source sample, sequenced in a study of T cells in women clearing cervical HPV infection. Profiling relied on immunoSEQ multiplex PCR, and the TCRdb table lists in-frame clones only, not all of them. The sample's table shows about 32,000 clones. The sample taken for sequencing was blood buffy coat. All receptors derive from a woman aged 18-70 years with a cervical HPV16 infection that either progressed to CIN3+ or cleared (not recorded which).

Worth noting for this clone: The sequenced fragment ends 3 residues before the CDR3 boundary, so the rest is inferred from the germline J gene. This chain connects TRBV30 to TRBJ1-2; 10 bases fit TRBD1. With 3 bases clipped from V and 3 bases from J, the junction kept 7 bases outside the gene matches. The CDR3 is 15 amino acids. Germline CDR1 GTSNPN, CDR2 SVGIG (reference sequence). The CDR3 bases that were read are TGTGCCTGGAGGTCCTTGGACAGGGGGGACTATGGC. It is translated as CAWRSLDRGDYG. The entire CDR3 sequence reads CAWRSLDRGDYGYTF.

As concerns this clone: At one boundary the junction diverges from the germline segment, which might be a read error. The read comes to an end 3 residues before the CDR3 does, leaving the germline J gene to fill in the end. The chain recombines TRBV19 with TRBJ1-4, with D possibly TRBD1 on 6 matching bases. The CDR3 is 16 residues long. Germline CDR1 and CDR2: LNHDA and SQIVND (reference sequence). CDR3 in amino acids: CASSIVPGSGANVLFF. The sequenced CDR3 bases are TGTGCCAGTAGCATAGTTCCCGGGTCAGGGGCCAACGTA.

Comments on this clone: The read falls 3 residues short of the CDR3 end, and the missing part is taken from the germline J gene. The chain has TRBV7-3 and TRBJ1-2, with 9 bases that match TRBD1. CDR1 SGHTA and CDR2 FQGTGA come from the germline V gene. This CDR3 is 13 amino acids long. Losses at the gene ends were 5 bases for V and 7 bases for J; bases not matched to a gene: 5. The part of the CDR3 DNA that was read is TGTGCCAGCAGCCGCGGACAGGGGACTGGC. It specifies CASSRGQGTG. The entire CDR3 protein reads CASSRGQGTGYTF.

Concerning this clone itself: The read falls 3 residues short of the CDR3 end, and the missing part is taken from the germline J gene. The chain uses TRBV7-8 and TRBJ1-4, with a tentative D call TRBD1 (5 bases). Looked up from germline, CDR1 is SGHVS and CDR2 is FQNEAQ. The CDR3 covers 17 residues. The sequenced CDR3 bases are TGTGCCAGCAGCTTCTTAACCCCTGGGGGGTATAATTCACCA. Its protein is CASSFLTPGGYNSP. In full, the CDR3 is CASSFLTPGGYNSPLFF. Drawing the rest from reference TRBV7-8 and TRBJ1-4, the complete variable domain is GAGVSQSPRYKVAKRGQDVALRCDPISGHVSLFWYQQALGQGPEFLTYFQNEAQLDKSGLPSDRFFAERPEGSVSTLKIQRTQQEDSAVYLCASSFLTPGGYNSPLFFGSGTQLSVL.

The CDR3 loop is CAWSPDRGRTDTYTF. The covered CDR3 bases are TGTGCCTGGAGTCCCGACAGGGGGCGCACAGATACC. The chain uses TRBV30 and TRBJ1-2; 10 nucleotides align to TRBD1. Coverage ceases 3 residues before the CDR3 finishes, and the germline J gene fills in the end. Germline V CDR1 and CDR2: GTSNPN, SVGIG (reference sequence). CDR3 length equals 15 residues.

Comments on this clone: The read is 3 residues too short to cover the CDR3 end, so that end is filled in from the germline J gene. The chain uses TRBV19 and TRBJ2-3, with 8 positions matching TRBD1. Germline V CDR1 and CDR2: LNHDA, SQIVND (reference sequence). The CDR3 is made up of 14 amino acids. This CDR3 reads CASSTGQGGETQYF. Partial CDR3 DNA: TGTGCCAGTAGTACAGGACAGGGTGGGGAGACG.

A note on this clone: The observed sequence ends 3 residues before the CDR3 terminus, with the missing tail filled in from the germline J gene. The chain combines TRBV19 with TRBJ1-1, with unresolved D. The CDR3 runs 13 residues. V lost 7 bases, J lost 1 base, and 10 bases lay in between. The V gene's germline CDR1 is LNHDA and CDR2 SQIVND (reference sequence). CDR3 region: CASNAQRNTEAFF. The DNA read from the CDR3 is TGTGCCAGTAACGCACAGAGGAACACTGAA.

As to this clone: The read ends 3 residues shy of where the CDR3 ends; the end is completed using the germline J gene. The V gene is TRBV11-3, the J gene TRBJ2-1; 7 positions agree with TRBD1. The CDR3 length is 15 residues. V lost 4 bases and J lost 9; bases outside the gene matches: 12. Germline CDR1 and CDR2: SGHNT and YENEEA. The DNA read from the CDR3 is TGTGCCAGCAGCTCTGATAAGGGGGCCTCGGGTGAG. Its translation is CASSSDKGASGE. The complete CDR3 protein is CASSSDKGASGEQFF.

CDR3 amino acids: CASSLAGRDGYTF. The sequenced part of the CDR3 DNA is TGCGCCAGCAGCTTGGCCGGCAGGGATGGC. This chain links TRBV5-1 with TRBJ1-2, with D possibly being TRBD1 (5 bases). The CDR3 is cut off 3 residues early in the read; its end comes from the germline J gene. In germline, CDR1 is SGHRS, CDR2 YFSETQ. The V and J ends lost 0 bases and 6 bases respectively, with 9 bases between them. There are 13 residues in the CDR3.

Of note for this clone: The missing CDR3 end, 3 residues past where the read stops, is filled in from the germline J gene. V gene TRBV7-6 combines with J gene TRBJ2-3; 7 nucleotides align to TRBD1. The CDR3 is made up of 17 amino acids. Per the germline V gene, CDR1 is SGHVS and CDR2 is FNYEAQ. CDR3 bases read: TGTGCCAGCAGCTTAGTGCCCCAGACAGGGTTGATGGAGACG. This sequence encodes CASSLVPQTGLMET. The entire CDR3 reads CASSLVPQTGLMETQYF.

Of note for this clone: From the germline J gene comes the end of the CDR3, since the read stops 3 residues before it. The J gene is TRBJ1-1, the V gene TRBV19; 7 bases align to TRBD1. The CDR3 runs 13 residues. Looked up from germline, CDR1 is LNHDA and CDR2 is SQIVND (reference sequence). The CDR3 sequence: CASSSSGDRVAFF. Incomplete CDR3 DNA: TGTGCCAGTAGTTCAAGCGGCGACAGGGTG.

For this clone: The read is 3 residues too short to cover the CDR3 end, so that end is filled in from the germline J gene. This chain uses TRBV7-2 with TRBJ1-6; D gene uncertain. Trimming stripped 5 bases from V and 8 bases from J, with 7 bases between. The germline gives CDR1 SGHTA, CDR2 FQGNSA. This CDR3 has 12 residues. The part of the CDR3 DNA that was read is TGTGCCAGCAGCCAGATATATTCACCC. This sequence encodes CASSQIYSP. The complete CDR3 sequence is CASSQIYSPLHF.

In regard to this clone: From the germline J gene comes the end of the CDR3, since the read stops 3 residues before it. This chain connects TRBV2 to TRBJ2-1, with 7 bases lining up with TRBD2. V lost 10 bases and J lost 6; bases outside the gene matches: 12. CDR1 and CDR2 from the germline V gene are SNHLY and FYNNEI. This CDR3 has 14 amino acids. The sequenced part of the CDR3 DNA is TGTGCCACCGGAGGGAGCGGGAAACGCAATGAG. This translates into CATGGSGKRNE. The entire CDR3 protein reads CATGGSGKRNEQFF. The variable domain in full, completed from reference TRBV2 and TRBJ2-1, reads EPEVTQTPSHQVTQMGQEVILRCVPISNHLYFYWYRQILGQKVEFLVSFYNNEISEKSEIFDDQFSVERPDGSNFTLKIRSTKLEDSAMYFCATGGSGKRNEQFFGPGTRLTVL.

On this clone: The CDR3 end falls 3 residues outside the read, so it is completed with the germline J gene. This sequence joins TRBV2 and TRBJ2-3, with D maybe TRBD2 (6 bases). The CDR3 loop spans 15 amino acids. Germline-derived CDR1 and CDR2 are SNHLY and FYNNEI. V was trimmed by 6 bases and J by 3 bases, leaving 16 bases between them. CDR3 DNA, as far as it was read: TGTGCCAGCAGCTGGTCTAGCGTGGGAACAGATACG. Amino acids: CASSWSSVGTDT. The whole CDR3 sequence reads CASSWSSVGTDTQYF.

As for this clone: The CDR3 end is not reached by the read, which stops 3 residues before it; the germline J gene fills it in. V is TRBV11-2 and J is TRBJ2-7; 10 bases match TRBD2. Germline values: CDR1 SGHAT, CDR2 FQNNGV. V was pared by 4 bases and J by 5 bases, with 5 bases of the junction left unmatched. The CDR3 is made up of 14 amino acids. The covered CDR3 bases are TGTGCCAGCAGCTCGGGACTAGCGTATAACGAG. This gives the protein CASSSGLAYNE. The CDR3 in its entirety is CASSSGLAYNEQYF.

Of note for this clone: With the read ending 3 residues before the CDR3 end, the germline J gene is used to fill in that end. This chain connects TRBV5-1 to TRBJ2-3, with unresolved D. Trimming shortened V by 3 bases and J by 3 bases, and 14 bases separated the two germline ends. Germline CDR1 is SGHRS and CDR2 is YFSETQ. This CDR3 is 15 amino acids long. The CDR3 DNA, read in part, is TGCGCCAGCAGCTCCGTAGAGAGTATGACAGATACG. Translated: CASSSVESMTDT. The whole CDR3 sequence is CASSSVESMTDTQYF.

With respect to this clone: The read ends 3 residues shy of where the CDR3 ends; the end is completed using the germline J gene. The V gene is TRBV19, the J gene TRBJ1-6, with D unresolved. The ends were cut back, 0 bases at V and 4 bases at J, with 7 bases in the middle. The CDR3 is 15 residues long. CDR1 and CDR2 (germline): LNHDA, SQIVND (reference sequence). CDR3 region: CASSIDPYYNSPLHF. Incomplete CDR3 DNA: TGTGCCAGTAGTATAGACCCCTATTATAATTCACCC.

A note on this clone: The read ends 3 residues early relative to the CDR3; the germline J gene fills the gap. J is TRBJ2-3 and V is TRBV19; TRBD1 matches 10 bases. This CDR3 is 17 amino acids long. The germline V gene has CDR1 LNHDA and CDR2 SQIVND (reference sequence). Partial CDR3 DNA: TGTGCCAGTAGTATACTGCCCCGACAGGGGGCCTATCAGCCG. The encoded protein is CASSILPRQGAYQP. In full, the CDR3 is CASSILPRQGAYQPQYF.

Remarks on this clone: The CDR3 extends 3 residues past the end of the read, so its final part is completed from the germline J gene. The chain has TRBV23-1 and TRBJ1-6; D is unresolved. TRBV23-1 is marked as an open reading frame, function uncertain. Trimming cost V 4 bases and J 0 bases, with 22 bases left between them. The CDR3 consists of 20 residues. The sequenced part of the CDR3 DNA is TGCGCCAGCAGTCCCCCGGGGTGGACCACCTTAAGCTCCTATAATTCACCC. It is translated as CASSPPGWTTLSSYNSP. The CDR3 in its entirety is CASSPPGWTTLSSYNSPLHF.

As regards this clone: With the read ending 3 residues before the CDR3 end, the germline J gene is used to fill in that end. The V gene is TRBV20-1, the J gene TRBJ2-3; TRBD2 aligns across 8 bases. Germline-derived CDR1 and CDR2 are DFQATT and SNEGSKA (reference sequence). The CDR3 is 15 amino acids. V dropped 6 bases and J dropped 2; count of bases not matched to a gene: 10. CDR3 sequence: CSALGGGRNTDTQYF. The DNA read from the CDR3 is TGCAGTGCCCTAGGCGGGGGGCGTAACACAGATACG.

This clone is classed as medium-sized by frequency. The read halts 3 residues ahead of the CDR3 end, with the missing end drawn from the germline J gene. This chain links TRBV2 with TRBJ2-7; the D is unclear. CDR1 and CDR2 from the germline V gene are SNHLY and FYNNEI. The CDR3 contains 14 residues. V gave up 10 bases and J gave up 0 bases, with 16 bases separating them. The CDR3 spells CATRRSVSSYEQYF. CDR3 DNA (partial): TGTGCCACCCGCCGGAGCGTTAGCTCCTACGAG.

With regard to this clone: The read gets to within 3 residues of the CDR3 end, and the germline J gene fills in the rest. This chain uses TRBV4-2 with TRBJ2-2; unclear D gene. The CDR3 totals 17 residues. Germline V gene lookup returns CDR1 LGHNA and CDR2 YNFKEQ. Trimming pared 3 bases from V and 8 bases from J, leaving 22 bases between. The CDR3 region is CASSQTDRGGFGGELFF. The CDR3 DNA, read in part, is TGTGCCAGCAGCCAGACTGACCGCGGTGGCTTTGGAGGGGAG.